Shown below are 29 T cell receptor beta chains from a single sample sequenced in a study of graft-versus-host responses after intestinal transplantation. Some clones are missing from TCRdb's copy, which holds only in-frame ones; the method was immunoSEQ multiplex PCR. This table holds some 140,000 clones, about 93% found once. What these receptors recognize is not known. Sequenced here: unstimulated CD4+ T cells sorted from spleen or lymph node cells, sampled before intestinal transplant. These TCRs come from a human donor who received an intestinal transplant.

V and J are TRBV7-3 and TRBJ1-1, with D possibly TRBD1 on 6 matching bases. The V end lost 3 bases, the J end lost 5 bases, and 13 bases lay between the germline ends. This CDR3 comprises 14 residues. CDR1 and CDR2 (germline): SGHTA, FQGTGA. In DNA form, the CDR3 reads TGTGCCAGCAGCTTGATAGGGGGAGAGACTGAAGCTTTCTTT. Its translation is CASSLIGGETEAFF.

J is TRBJ2-3 and V is TRBV25-1; D might be TRBD1 (5 bases). The CDR3 contains 14 residues. V lost 6 bases to trimming and J lost 2 bases, with 12 bases between them. Germline loops: CDR1 MGHDK, CDR2 SYGVNS. This chain's CDR3 is CASSARGPTDTQYF. The CDR3 nucleotides are TGTGCCAGCAGCGCTAGGGGCCCCACAGATACGCAGTATTTT.

This sequence joins TRBV19 and TRBJ1-3; no clear D. V was clipped by 4 bases and J by 0 bases, with 4 bases between them. CDR3 length: 13 residues. The V gene's germline CDR1 is LNHDA and CDR2 SQIVND (reference sequence). CDR3 amino acids: CASSSVSGNTIYF. The DNA for the CDR3 is TGTGCCAGTAGTAGCGTCTCTGGAAACACCATATATTTT.

The V gene is TRBV4-2, the J gene TRBJ2-2; D not certain. V lost 1 base and J 6 bases, leaving 12 bases between the germline ends. Germline CDR1 is LGHNA and CDR2 is YNFKEQ. The CDR3 has 15 amino acids. The CDR3 DNA is TGTGCCAGCAGCCAAGTGACCCAGTGGGCCGGGGAGCTGTTTTTT. Translating it yields CASSQVTQWAGELFF.

This clone was counted only a few times. V usage is TRBV4-3 and J usage is TRBJ2-1, with TRBD1 identical over 9 bases. With V trimmed by 4 bases and J by 8 bases, 6 bases remained unmatched. The length of the CDR3 is 14 residues. Germline V gene sequence: CDR1 LGHNA, CDR2 YSLEER. The CDR3 sequence: CASSPATGGYEQFF. CDR3 nucleotides: TGCGCCAGCAGCCCAGCGACAGGGGGTTATGAGCAGTTCTTC.

In DNA, the CDR3 is TGTGCCAGCAGACCCGTCTCGGGGGGATACGAGCAGTACTTC. Protein product: CASRPVSGGYEQYF. The chain uses TRBV11-2 and TRBJ2-7; TRBD2 matches 7 bases. Germline trimming cut 6 bases from V and 4 bases from J; bases unmatched to any gene: 9. The CDR3 is 14 amino acids. CDR1 is SGHAT, CDR2 FQNNGV, per germline.

The V call is TRBV5-6, the J call TRBJ2-1; tentative D call: TRBD2 (5 bases). Between the trimmed V and J ends, which lost 2 bases and 1 base, there was a span of 13 bases. The CDR3 runs 16 residues. Germline V gene sequence: CDR1 SGHDT, CDR2 YYEEEE. The CDR3 is CASSLRVLGSYNEQFF. As DNA, the CDR3 is TGTGCCAGCAGCTTAAGGGTACTAGGTTCCTACAATGAGCAGTTCTTC.

This clone was seen only a few times. The chain is built from TRBV5-1 and TRBJ2-2, with unresolved D. Trimming stripped 0 bases from V and 6 bases from J, with 3 bases between. Germline CDR1 is SGHRS and CDR2 is YFSETQ. CDR3 length: 12 residues. The CDR3: CASSLGAGELFF. The CDR3 DNA is TGCGCCAGCAGCTTGGGGGCCGGGGAGCTGTTTTTT.

DNA for the CDR3: TGCGCCAGCAGCCAAACATCCGGGACAGCTTCAAGCTCTGGAAACACCATATATTTT. Encoded protein: CASSQTSGTASSSGNTIYF. The chain employs TRBV4-1 and TRBJ1-3; TRBD1 matches 7 bases. CDR3 size: 19 residues. The germline V gene encodes CDR1 MGHRA and CDR2 YSYEKL. Trimming took 2 bases from V and 0 from J; bases not matched to a gene: 13.

The rearrangement uses TRBV18 and TRBJ2-5; D remains unclear. The V end was cut by 2 bases, the J end by 0 bases, with 4 bases between. This CDR3 has 13 amino acids. CDR1 and CDR2 (germline): KGHSH, LQKENI. The chain's CDR3 is CASSPSYQETQYF. DNA of the CDR3: TGTGCCAGCTCACCATCTTACCAAGAGACCCAGTACTTC. The full variable domain, in which reference TRBV18 and TRBJ2-5 provide the parts outside the CDR3, is NAGVMQNPRHLVRRRGQEARLRCSPMKGHSHVYWYRQLPEEGLKFMVYLQKENIIDESGMPKERFSAEFPKEGPSILRIQQVVRGDSAAYFCASSPSYQETQYFGPGTRLLVL.

This chain connects TRBV10-3 to TRBJ1-4, with D hard to call. CDR3 length equals 13 residues. Trimming cost V 5 bases and J 11 bases, with 15 bases left between them. CDR1 is ENHRY, CDR2 SYGVKD, per germline. CDR3 region: CAISRDREEKLFF. The CDR3 nucleotides are TGTGCCATCAGTCGCGATAGGGAGGAGAAACTGTTTTTT.

This chain connects TRBV28 to TRBJ1-5; the D is unclear. CDR1 is MDHEN, CDR2 SYDVKM, per germline. The V end lost 2 bases, the J end lost 0 bases, and 14 bases lay between the germline ends. CDR3 length: 17 residues. CDR3 in DNA: TGTGCCAGCAGTTTAAGGTGGGGTATCCATAGCAATCAGCCCCAGCATTTT. Its translation is CASSLRWGIHSNQPQHF. Complete variable domain (other parts from reference TRBV28 and TRBJ1-5): DVKVTQSSRYLVKRTGEKVFLECVQDMDHENMFWYRQDPGLGLRLIYFSYDVKMKEKGDIPEGYSVSREKKERFSLILESASTNQTSMYLCASSLRWGIHSNQPQHFGDGTRLSIL.

The CDR3 coding sequence is TGCAGTGACGCTGGCTACACCTTC. This encodes CSDAGYTF. V gene TRBV20-1 combines with J gene TRBJ1-2; D remains ambiguous. Germline assignment: CDR1 DFQATT and CDR2 SNEGSKA (reference sequence). The ends were cut back, 7 bases at V and 7 bases at J, with 4 bases in the middle. This CDR3 comprises 8 residues.

The chain joins TRBV10-1 to TRBJ2-7; the D call may be TRBD1 or TRBD2 (5 bases each). The V gene lost 3 bases and the J gene lost 5 bases, with 20 bases spanning the gap. Germline V gene data show CDR1 as WNHNN and CDR2 as SYGVQD (reference sequence). This CDR3 has 16 residues. The CDR3 sequence is CASSEGRRDPRNEQYF. The CDR3 DNA is TGCGCCAGCAGTGAAGGTCGAAGGGACCCGAGGAACGAGCAGTACTTC.

V is TRBV4-1 and J is TRBJ2-4; maybe TRBD1 (6 bases). The CDR3 consists of 17 residues. CDR1 MGHRA and CDR2 YSYEKL come from the germline V gene. Trimming removed 0 bases at V and 6 bases at J, with 18 bases between. CDR3 sequence: CASSQDRAGAVRNIQYF. The CDR3 DNA reads TGCGCCAGCAGCCAAGATCGGGCAGGGGCAGTGAGAAACATTCAGTACTTC.

This rearrangement joins TRBV4-2 to TRBJ2-1; 10 bases map to TRBD2. J was trimmed by 5 bases and V by 0 bases; bases with no gene match: 7. The germline gives CDR1 LGHNA, CDR2 YNFKEQ. The CDR3 is made up of 17 amino acids. CDR3 sequence reads: CASSQDRLAGAHNEQFF. CDR3 DNA sequence: TGTGCCAGCAGCCAAGATCGGCTAGCGGGAGCCCACAATGAGCAGTTCTTC.

This clone was recorded once. The J gene is TRBJ2-3, the V gene TRBV6-1; a possible D gene is TRBD2 (6 bases). Germline assignment: CDR1 MNHNS and CDR2 SASEGT. V was pared by 0 bases and J by 0 bases, with 10 bases between. This CDR3 is 16 amino acids long. CDR3 in amino acids: CASSEAERASTDTQYF. CDR3 coding DNA: TGTGCCAGCAGTGAAGCAGAGCGGGCGAGCACAGATACGCAGTATTTT.

The chain couples TRBV6-5 to TRBJ1-6; D not certain. The germline V gene has CDR1 MNHEY and CDR2 SVGAGI. The V and J ends lost 0 bases and 4 bases respectively, with 10 bases between them. The CDR3 has 16 amino acids. The CDR3 DNA is TGTGCCAGCAGTTACTCGACTGGAGTTTATAATTCACCCCTCCACTTT. It is translated as CASSYSTGVYNSPLHF.

The chain links TRBV19 to TRBJ2-1, with 8 bases matching TRBD1. V was clipped by 10 bases and J by 8 bases; unmatched bases: 10. Germline CDR1 LNHDA, CDR2 SQIVND (reference sequence). This CDR3 contains 13 residues. In DNA, the CDR3 is TGTGCCACCCGGACAGGGTTTCGGGATGAGCAGTTCTTC. This translates into CATRTGFRDEQFF.

The chain combines TRBV5-5 with TRBJ2-3; 11 nucleotides align to TRBD2. After removal of 4 bases from V and 2 bases from J, the junction contained 9 bases not matched to a gene. Germline CDR1 and CDR2: SGHKS and YYEKEE (reference sequence). The CDR3 is made up of 17 amino acids. CDR3 bases: TGTGCCAGCAGCCCCAAGGGACTAGCGGAAATCACAGATACGCAGTATTTT. The encoded protein is CASSPKGLAEITDTQYF.

This chain uses TRBV6-1 with TRBJ2-1, with 7 bases that match TRBD1. Unmatched junction bases numbered 11, after V lost 11 bases and J lost 4 bases. Germline V gene data show CDR1 as MNHNS and CDR2 as SASEGT. CDR3 length equals 14 residues. This chain's CDR3 is CAVNEGARYNEQFF. The CDR3 nucleotides read TGTGCCGTCAACGAGGGGGCCCGTTACAATGAGCAGTTCTTC.

The chain uses TRBV7-9 and TRBJ2-1; 8 bases agree with TRBD2. Germline-derived CDR1 and CDR2 are SEHNR and FQNEAQ (reference sequence). CDR3 length equals 18 residues. V lost 3 bases to trimming and J lost 2 bases; unmatched junction nucleotides: 12. The CDR3 sequence is CASSFGVSGSGTYNEQFF. DNA of the CDR3: TGTGCCAGCAGCTTTGGTGTAAGCGGGAGTGGGACCTACAATGAGCAGTTCTTC.

This chain uses TRBV7-2 with TRBJ2-1, with 10 bases aligning to TRBD2. The germline gives CDR1 SGHTA, CDR2 FQGNSA. The CDR3 has 15 residues. The trim removed 2 bases at V and 9 bases at J, leaving 7 bases unmatched. The CDR3 DNA reads TGTGCCAGCAGCTTATTACTAGCGGGAATGAGTGAGCAGTTCTTC. It codes for CASSLLLAGMSEQFF. Supplemented by reference TRBV7-2 and TRBJ2-1, the full variable domain reads GAGVSQSPSNKVTEKGKDVELRCDPISGHTALYWYRQSLGQGLEFLIYFQGNSAPDKSGLPSDRFSAERTGGSVSTLTIQRTQQEDSAVYLCASSLLLAGMSEQFFGPGTRLTVL.

The chain recombines TRBV7-9 with TRBJ2-2; D not resolved. This CDR3 has 18 residues. Trimming pared 5 bases from V and 2 bases from J, leaving 21 bases between. Germline V CDR1 and CDR2: SEHNR, FQNEAQ (reference sequence). The CDR3 reads CASSHRAHRDRNTGELFF. In nucleotides, the CDR3 is TGTGCCAGCAGCCACCGGGCCCACAGAGACCGAAACACCGGGGAGCTGTTTTTT.

This clone occurred once. The rearrangement joins TRBV2 to TRBJ2-1; 9 nucleotides align to TRBD1. CDR1 and CDR2 from the germline V gene are SNHLY and FYNNEI. V shed 5 bases, J shed 5 bases, and the junction held 7 bases outside the gene matches. There are 15 residues in the CDR3. The CDR3 here is CASSYRGRWDNEQFF. The CDR3 bases are TGTGCCAGCAGTTACAGGGGGCGATGGGACAATGAGCAGTTCTTC.

V usage is TRBV5-4 and J usage is TRBJ1-2, with D tentatively TRBD1 (5 bases). CDR1 SGHNT and CDR2 YYREEE come from the germline V gene (reference sequence). Trimming pared 7 bases from V and 4 bases from J, leaving 17 bases between. The CDR3 loop spans 14 amino acids. CDR3 sequence reads: CASSETAALYGYTF. The CDR3 coding sequence is TGTGCCAGCTCTGAGACAGCGGCCCTCTATGGCTACACCTTC.

The chain recombines TRBV6-5 with TRBJ2-7; 7 positions agree with TRBD1. Germline lookup yields CDR1 MNHEY and CDR2 SVGAGI. The V gene end was trimmed by 6 bases and the J gene end by 7 bases; junction bases not matched to a gene: 12. The CDR3 has 14 amino acids. DNA for the CDR3: TGTGCCAGCAGGAAAGGGGGCCGATATGGAGAGCAGTACTTC. The encoded protein is CASRKGGRYGEQYF.

V usage is TRBV7-9 and J usage is TRBJ2-1; D unclear. CDR3 length: 15 amino acids. V dropped 5 bases and J dropped 5 bases, with 16 bases sitting between them. The germline gives CDR1 SEHNR, CDR2 FQNEAQ (reference sequence). The CDR3 here is CASSPQSLGDNEQFF. The CDR3 region has the DNA TGTGCCAGCAGCCCGCAAAGCCTAGGCGACAATGAGCAGTTCTTC. Supplemented by reference TRBV7-9 and TRBJ2-1, the full variable domain reads DTGVSQNPRHKITKRGQNVTFRCDPISEHNRLYWYRQTLGQGPEFLTYFQNEAQLEKSRLLSDRFSAERPKGSFSTLEIQRTEQGDSAMYLCASSPQSLGDNEQFFGPGTRLTVL.

The chain recombines TRBV30 with TRBJ1-2; no definite D call. V lost 0 bases and J lost 6, with 8 bases in between. Per the germline V gene, CDR1 is GTSNPN and CDR2 is SVGIG (reference sequence). The CDR3 sequence is 12 residues long. Written as DNA, the CDR3 is TGTGCCTGGAGTGTTCACGAGCATGGCTACACCTTC. The encoded protein is CAWSVHEHGYTF.